The 27 T cell receptor beta chains below all came from one sample that was sequenced in a study of technical replicates of blood from several donors. TCRdb's table, derived via immunoSEQ multiplex PCR, lists solely in-frame clones and lacks some. The sample includes more than 75,000 clones, roughly 92% of them seen just once. Source material: T cells isolated from PBMCs. Source of these receptors: a human donor in good health.

The CDR3 region has the DNA TGTGCCTGGAGGGCGACAGGGTCCGGCAATCAGCCCCAGCATTTT. Translation: CAWRATGSGNQPQHF. The V gene is TRBV30, the J gene TRBJ1-5; 7 bases map to TRBD1. The V gene end was trimmed by 3 bases and the J gene end by 2 bases; junction bases not matched to a gene: 7. The CDR3 covers 15 residues. The V gene's germline CDR1 is GTSNPN and CDR2 SVGIG (reference sequence).

V usage is TRBV28 and J usage is TRBJ1-1; D might be TRBD1 (6 bases). This CDR3 spans 13 amino acids. In germline, CDR1 is MDHEN, CDR2 SYDVKM. Deletions cut 6 bases from V and 5 bases from J, with 13 bases between. The CDR3 reads CASRSQGRTEAFF. The CDR3 coding sequence is TGTGCCAGCAGATCTCAGGGGCGTACTGAAGCTTTCTTT.

The genes are TRBV4-1 and TRBJ2-5; TRBD2 aligns across 10 bases. The CDR3 has 16 residues. Trimming cost V 2 bases and J 0 bases; bases outside gene matches: 3. CDR1 and CDR2 (germline): MGHRA, YSYEKL. CDR3 nucleotide sequence: TGCGCCAGCAGCCAATTTCTAGCGGGGGACCAAGAGACCCAGTACTTC. Protein: CASSQFLAGDQETQYF.

This rearrangement joins TRBV5-6 to TRBJ2-7; D remains ambiguous. Germline CDR1 reads SGHDT; CDR2 reads YYEEEE. Trimming removed 5 bases at V and 4 bases at J, with 19 bases between. This CDR3 is 15 amino acids long. The CDR3 DNA reads as TGTGCCAGCAGGCCGAGTTTTAGTGCACTGTACGAGCAGTACTTC. This codes for CASRPSFSALYEQYF.

The chain uses TRBV13 and TRBJ2-7; 11 nucleotides line up with TRBD2. The germline V gene has CDR1 PRHDT and CDR2 FYEKMQ (reference sequence). The junction had 3 bases not matched to a gene; V was cut back by 8 bases and J by 3 bases. The CDR3 extends over 13 amino acids. CDR3 coding DNA: TGTGCCAGCGCCGGGACTAGCGGCTACGAGCAGTACTTC. This gives the protein CASAGTSGYEQYF. Drawing the rest from reference TRBV13 and TRBJ2-7, the complete variable domain is AAGVIQSPRHLIKEKRETATLKCYPIPRHDTVYWYQQGPGQDPQFLISFYEKMQSDKGSIPDRFSAQQFSDYHSELNMSSLELGDSALYFCASAGTSGYEQYFGPGTRLTVT.

V gene TRBV7-8 combines with J gene TRBJ1-4; D uncertain. Trimming pared 5 bases from V and 3 bases from J, leaving 10 bases between. This CDR3 spans 14 amino acids. Germline values: CDR1 SGHVS, CDR2 FQNEAQ. The CDR3 loop is CASSPYSANEKLFF. CDR3 nucleotide sequence: TGTGCCAGCAGCCCCTATTCGGCTAATGAAAAACTGTTTTTT.

The rearrangement links TRBV11-2 to TRBJ1-4; TRBD1 is a possible D gene (6 bases). This CDR3 comprises 15 residues. V dropped 3 bases and J dropped 2 bases, with 10 bases sitting between them. From germline, CDR1 is SGHAT and CDR2 FQNNGV. CDR3 region: CASSFDRWTNEKLFF. CDR3 nucleotides: TGTGCCAGCAGCTTCGACAGGTGGACTAATGAAAAACTGTTTTTT.

The V and J genes are TRBV28 and TRBJ2-7, with 9 bases that match TRBD2. V gave up 2 bases and J gave up 0 bases; unmatched junction bases: 8. Germline CDR1 MDHEN, CDR2 SYDVKM. The CDR3 extends over 17 amino acids. The CDR3 reads CASSLASSGDYSYEQYF. CDR3 in DNA: TGTGCCAGCAGTTTAGCGTCTAGCGGGGACTACTCCTACGAGCAGTACTTC.

This rearrangement joins TRBV6-5 to TRBJ1-2, with D tentatively TRBD1 (6 bases). This CDR3 region has 14 residues. V was trimmed by 0 bases and J by 7 bases, leaving 12 bases between them. Per the germline V gene, CDR1 is MNHEY and CDR2 is SVGAGI. The CDR3: CASSYSLGQGGYTF. As DNA, the CDR3 is TGTGCCAGCAGTTACTCTTTGGGACAAGGTGGCTACACCTTC.

The rearrangement joins TRBV29-1 to TRBJ2-7, with TRBD1 matching 8 bases. The CDR3 has 12 residues. After removal of 4 bases from V and 7 bases from J, the junction contained 6 bases not matched to a gene. The germline V gene has CDR1 SQVTM and CDR2 ANQGSEA. The DNA for the CDR3 is TGCAGCGTTGCTCAGGGGGCGAAAGAGCAGTACTTC. It yields the protein CSVAQGAKEQYF.

This chain links TRBV9 with TRBJ2-1, with 7 bases matching TRBD1. CDR1 and CDR2 (germline): SGDLS, YYNGEE. Trimming took 3 bases from V and 5 from J; bases not matched to a gene: 5. CDR3 length: 14 residues. Here the CDR3 DNA reads TGTGCCAGCAGCGCCATGGGACAGAACAATGAGCAGTTCTTC. It translates to CASSAMGQNNEQFF.

The genes are TRBV25-1 and TRBJ1-2; TRBD1 matches 8 bases. This CDR3 has 12 residues. The V gene's germline CDR1 is MGHDK and CDR2 SYGVNS. Losses at the gene ends were 6 bases for V and 4 bases for J; bases not matched to a gene: 1. For the CDR3, the DNA is TGTGCCAGCAGGGGGACAGGCTATGGCTACACCTTC. It specifies CASRGTGYGYTF.

The chain links TRBV19 to TRBJ2-3; weak D call: TRBD2 (5 bases). The CDR3 extends over 13 amino acids. Germline-derived CDR1 and CDR2 are LNHDA and SQIVND (reference sequence). The ends were cut back, 7 bases at V and 0 bases at J, with 8 bases in the middle. CDR3 loop: CASNDYSTDTQYF. CDR3 in DNA: TGTGCCAGTAATGACTATAGCACAGATACGCAGTATTTT.

The chain carries TRBV27 and TRBJ2-6; D gene ambiguous. From germline, CDR1 is MNHEY and CDR2 SMNVEV (reference sequence). This CDR3 contains 15 residues. The V end was cut by 6 bases, the J end by 0 bases, with 9 bases between. The CDR3 DNA reads as TGTGCCAGCAGGCCGGAGAGCTCTGGGGCCAACGTCCTGACTTTC. It codes for CASRPESSGANVLTF.

The chain recombines TRBV7-9 with TRBJ2-3; 7 nucleotides line up with TRBD2. From germline, CDR1 is SEHNR and CDR2 FQNEAQ (reference sequence). The CDR3 covers 17 residues. Trimming cost V 2 bases and J 4 bases; bases outside gene matches: 12. In DNA form, the CDR3 reads TGTGCCAGCAGCTTAACTGACACTAGCGCTTACGCAGATACGCAGTATTTT. Its translation: CASSLTDTSAYADTQYF.

The chain combines TRBV25-1 with TRBJ2-7; 10 nucleotides agree with TRBD2. The germline CDR1 and CDR2 sequences are MGHDK and SYGVNS. Losses at the gene ends were 6 bases for V and 7 bases for J; bases not matched to a gene: 3. This CDR3 is 12 amino acids long. The CDR3 sequence: CASRSGGGEQYF. In nucleotides, the CDR3 is TGTGCCAGCAGGAGCGGGGGGGGAGAGCAGTACTTC.

V usage is TRBV28 and J usage is TRBJ1-1; 7 bases are a match to TRBD1. V lost 3 bases and J lost 1; bases outside the gene matches: 11. The CDR3 runs 17 residues. Germline loops: CDR1 MDHEN, CDR2 SYDVKM. CDR3 bases: TGTGCCAGCAGTTTGCTTCAAGGGGGCCGGGGGAACACTGAAGCTTTCTTT. This encodes CASSLLQGGRGNTEAFF.

This rearrangement joins TRBV30 to TRBJ1-6, with 7 nucleotides matching TRBD1. Losses at the gene ends were 0 bases for V and 6 bases for J; bases not matched to a gene: 8. The CDR3 totals 16 residues. Germline-derived CDR1 and CDR2 are GTSNPN and SVGIG (reference sequence). The CDR3 is CAWSVLAGGGNSPLHF. CDR3 coding DNA: TGTGCCTGGAGTGTCCTGGCAGGGGGTGGTAATTCACCCCTCCACTTT.

This sequence joins TRBV9 and TRBJ2-7, with 8 bases that match TRBD2. The CDR3 is 15 residues long. With 1 base clipped from V and 6 bases from J, the junction kept 9 bases outside the gene matches. CDR1 and CDR2 (germline): SGDLS, YYNGEE. The CDR3 region is CASSVNTGGAGEQYF. The CDR3 DNA reads TGTGCCAGCAGCGTAAATACCGGGGGGGCCGGCGAGCAGTACTTC.

The chain couples TRBV5-1 to TRBJ1-1; TRBD1 matches at 8 bases. V gave up 0 bases and J gave up 0 bases; unmatched junction bases: 4. Germline values: CDR1 SGHRS, CDR2 YFSETQ. CDR3 length: 16 residues. For the CDR3, the DNA is TGCGCCAGCAGCTTGGCCGACAGGGGCATGAACACTGAAGCTTTCTTT. It translates to CASSLADRGMNTEAFF.

The V gene is TRBV11-2, the J gene TRBJ2-1; 8 nucleotides agree with TRBD2. CDR3 length: 16 residues. Germline CDR1 is SGHAT and CDR2 is FQNNGV. The ends lost 0 bases at V and 8 bases at J; junction bases unmatched: 9. The CDR3 reads CASSLDRSGKGHEQFF. CDR3 nucleotides: TGTGCCAGCAGCTTAGATCGTAGCGGGAAAGGTCATGAGCAGTTCTTC. Looking up the rest from reference TRBV11-2 and TRBJ2-1 gives the full variable domain: EAGVAQSPRYKIIEKRQSVAFWCNPISGHATLYWYQQILGQGPKLLIQFQNNGVVDDSQLPKDRFSAERLKGVDSTLKIQPAKLEDSAVYLCASSLDRSGKGHEQFFGPGTRLTVL.

This clone was found a few times. The same CDR3 also results from other DNA sequences found in this sample. The rearrangement joins TRBV7-9 to TRBJ1-1; no firm D call. In germline, CDR1 is SEHNR, CDR2 FQNEAQ (reference sequence). CDR3 length equals 14 residues. The V end lost 5 bases, the J end lost 1 base, and 11 bases lay between the germline ends. Written as DNA, the CDR3 is TGTGCCAGCAGCCCCCCGTCGGGGAACACTGAAGCTTTCTTT. It encodes CASSPPSGNTEAFF.

The rearrangement joins TRBV9 to TRBJ2-3, with D possibly being TRBD1 (6 bases). From germline, CDR1 is SGDLS and CDR2 YYNGEE. The CDR3 is 15 amino acids. Trimming left V 0 bases short and J 1 base short, with 9 bases between. In nucleotides, the CDR3 is TGTGCCAGCAGCGTAGGACAGGCACGCACAGATACGCAGTATTTT. This codes for CASSVGQARTDTQYF.

V is TRBV12-5 and J is TRBJ2-1; D is uncertain. V was clipped by 1 base and J by 5 bases, with 6 bases between them. Germline V gives CDR1 LGHNT, CDR2 FRNRAP. There are 13 residues in the CDR3. As DNA, the CDR3 is TGTGCTAGTGGTTTGGGGCCCGACAATGAGCAGTTCTTC. This translates into CASGLGPDNEQFF.

The chain combines TRBV9 with TRBJ2-3; no reliable D call. The CDR3 contains 16 residues. Germline V gene sequence: CDR1 SGDLS, CDR2 YYNGEE. The V and J ends lost 4 bases and 0 bases respectively, with 15 bases between them. The CDR3 here is CASSPPRGGSTDTQYF. The DNA for the CDR3 is TGTGCCAGCAGCCCCCCCCGCGGCGGTAGCACAGATACGCAGTATTTT.

The rearrangement joins TRBV5-6 to TRBJ2-2; a weak D match, TRBD1 (6 bases). Germline CDR1 and CDR2: SGHDT and YYEEEE. V shed 3 bases and J shed 5 bases, with 8 bases lying between them. The CDR3 contains 13 residues. CDR3 bases: TGTGCCAGCAGCTCGAGGGGGACCGGGGAGCTGTTTTTT. This encodes CASSSRGTGELFF.

The J gene is TRBJ2-7, the V gene TRBV6-6; 8 nucleotides line up with TRBD1. The ends lost 1 base at V and 3 bases at J; junction bases unmatched: 5. Germline loops: CDR1 MNHNY, CDR2 SVGAGI (reference sequence). This CDR3 has 15 amino acids. CDR3 loop: CASSYFAGGGYEQYF. The CDR3 DNA is TGTGCCAGCAGTTACTTCGCAGGGGGCGGCTACGAGCAGTACTTC.